Sequencing of this TCR beta chain was carried out in a study of T cell repertoires in cytomegalovirus infection. At the level of the study: A matching HLA type, together with CMV infection, was signaled by public TCR beta signatures.

This clonotype was observed at least ten times. Its specificity is not known. One entry per CDR3 protein, called by TCRdb with MiXCR from the reads. The repertoire holds about 140,000 distinct CDR3 sequences, 5.5% to 8% seen once, with more than 15% in the top ten. The CDR3 loop spans 14 amino acids. Per the germline V gene, CDR1 is MNHEY and CDR2 is SMNVEV (reference sequence). Losses at the gene ends were 5 bases for V and 3 bases for J; bases not matched to a gene: 5. Study results and caveats: CMV carriers with the relevant HLA were identified by cumulative public TCR beta family frequency.

This sequence joins TRBV27 and TRBJ2-3, with 7 bases lining up with TRBD1. Sequencing input: PBMCs. The source of this sequence is a human donor in good health (CMV status not recorded). Some clones in this sample may be carry-over from other donors' samples. CDR3 region: CASSRRGLTDTQYF. The DNA of the CDR3 is TGTGCCAGCAGTCGCAGGGGGTTGACAGATACGCAGTATTTT.